This T cell receptor beta chain emerged from a study of vaccination effects on CD4 cells after COVID-19. This clone was found a few times. What it binds is not known. TCRdb's copy holds only in-frame clones and misses some; the assay was immunoSEQ multiplex PCR. The table has some 77,000 clones, roughly 78% seen once. The CDR3 runs 14 residues. Trimming removed 2 bases from V and 7 bases from J, with 13 bases in between. Germline V CDR1 and CDR2: KGHDR, SFDVKD. ViraFEST expansion of antigen-specific CD4+ T cells with viral peptide pools preceded sequencing. Scientists isolated CD4+ T cells after a roughly 10-day culture period ended. Vaccine recipients, nucleocapsid antibody negative, had no prior SARS-CoV-2 infection. Whole-study findings and limits: Healthy vaccinees' vaccine-induced clones included only 1 of 255 that recognized common cold coronaviruses.

Sequencing used CD4+ T cells from PBMCs cultured with HCoV-OC43 spike peptides, obtained before COVID-19 vaccination. The subset was: HCoV-OC43 spike overlapping peptide pool stimulation. This sequence joins TRBV24-1 and TRBJ2-5, with D perhaps being TRBD1 or TRBD2 (5 bases each). The sequence was obtained from a human donor who received a COVID-19 vaccine. The CDR3 loop reads CATSDSGKRGTQYF. The CDR3 coding sequence is TGTGCCACCAGTGATTCCGGGAAAAGGGGGACCCAGTACTTC.